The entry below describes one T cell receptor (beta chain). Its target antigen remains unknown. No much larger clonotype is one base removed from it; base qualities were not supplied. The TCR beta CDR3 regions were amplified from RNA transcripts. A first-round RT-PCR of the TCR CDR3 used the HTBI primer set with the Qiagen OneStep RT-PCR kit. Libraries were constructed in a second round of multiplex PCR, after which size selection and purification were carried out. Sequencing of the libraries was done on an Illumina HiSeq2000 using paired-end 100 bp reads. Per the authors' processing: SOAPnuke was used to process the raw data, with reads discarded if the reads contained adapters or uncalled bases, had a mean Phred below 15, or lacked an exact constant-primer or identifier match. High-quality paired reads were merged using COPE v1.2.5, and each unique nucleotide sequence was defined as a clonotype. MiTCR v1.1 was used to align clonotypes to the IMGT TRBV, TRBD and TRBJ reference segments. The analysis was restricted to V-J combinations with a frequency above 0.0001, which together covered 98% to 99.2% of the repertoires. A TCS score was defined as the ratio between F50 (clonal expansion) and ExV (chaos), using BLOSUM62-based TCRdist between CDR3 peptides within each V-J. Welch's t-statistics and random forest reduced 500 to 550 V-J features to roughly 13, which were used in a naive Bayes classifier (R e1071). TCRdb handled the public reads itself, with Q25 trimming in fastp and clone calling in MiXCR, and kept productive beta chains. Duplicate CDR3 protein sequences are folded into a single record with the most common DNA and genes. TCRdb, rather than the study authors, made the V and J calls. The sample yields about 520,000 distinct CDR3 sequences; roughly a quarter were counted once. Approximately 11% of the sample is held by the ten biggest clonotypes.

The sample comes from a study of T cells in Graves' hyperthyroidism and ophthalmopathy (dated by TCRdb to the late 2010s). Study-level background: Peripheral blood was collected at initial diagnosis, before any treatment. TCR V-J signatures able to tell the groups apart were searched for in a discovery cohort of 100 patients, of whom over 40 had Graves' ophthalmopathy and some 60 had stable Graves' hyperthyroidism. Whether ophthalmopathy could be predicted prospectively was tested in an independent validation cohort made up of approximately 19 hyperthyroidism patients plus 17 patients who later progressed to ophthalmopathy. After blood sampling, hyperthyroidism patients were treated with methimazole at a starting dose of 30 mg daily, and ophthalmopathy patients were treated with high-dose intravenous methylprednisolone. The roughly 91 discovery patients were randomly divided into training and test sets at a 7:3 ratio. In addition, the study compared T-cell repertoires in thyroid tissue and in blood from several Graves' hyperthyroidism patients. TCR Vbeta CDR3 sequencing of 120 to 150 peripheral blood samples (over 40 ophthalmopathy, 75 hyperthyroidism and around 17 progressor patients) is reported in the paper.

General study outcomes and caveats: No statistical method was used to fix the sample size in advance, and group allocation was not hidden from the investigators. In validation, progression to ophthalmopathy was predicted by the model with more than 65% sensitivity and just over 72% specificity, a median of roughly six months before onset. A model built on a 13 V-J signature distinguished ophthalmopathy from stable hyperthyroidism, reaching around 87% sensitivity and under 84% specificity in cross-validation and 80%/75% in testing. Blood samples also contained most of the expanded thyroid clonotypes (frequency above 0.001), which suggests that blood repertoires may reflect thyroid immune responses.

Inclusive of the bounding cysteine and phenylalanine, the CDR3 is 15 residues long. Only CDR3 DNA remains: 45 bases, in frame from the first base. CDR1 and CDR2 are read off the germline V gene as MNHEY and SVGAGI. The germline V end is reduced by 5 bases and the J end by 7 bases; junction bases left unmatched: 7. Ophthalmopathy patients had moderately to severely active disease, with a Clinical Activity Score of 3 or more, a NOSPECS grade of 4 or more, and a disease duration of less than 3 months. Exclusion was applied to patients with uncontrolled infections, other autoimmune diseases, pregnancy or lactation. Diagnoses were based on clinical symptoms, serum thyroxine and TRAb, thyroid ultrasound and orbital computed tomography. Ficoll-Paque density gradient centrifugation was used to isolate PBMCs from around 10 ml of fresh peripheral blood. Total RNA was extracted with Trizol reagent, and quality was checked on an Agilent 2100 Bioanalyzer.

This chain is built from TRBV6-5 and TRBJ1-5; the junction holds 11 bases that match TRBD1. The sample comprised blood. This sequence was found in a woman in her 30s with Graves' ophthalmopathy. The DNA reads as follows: TGTGCCAGCAGTCAGGACAGGGGGCGCCGGCAGCCCCAGCATTTT. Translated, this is CASSQDRGRRQPQHF.